This T cell receptor beta chain was retrieved from a study of blood T cell repertoires in COVID-19. Overall study: Sites across the United States, Italy and Spain contributed samples from acute and convalescent COVID-19. Nucleic acid was either cDNA or gDNA, and it came from T cells, B-cell-depleted T cells, or PBMCs.

Germline V gives CDR1 SGHRS, CDR2 YFSETQ. This CDR3 spans 13 amino acids. V was cut by 5 bases and J by 4 bases, with 12 bases left in between. Authors' data handling: The assay estimated nucleated cells by amplifying reference gene primers. Produced via immunoSEQ multiplex PCR; TCRdb's table is partial and in-frame only. V, J and clone size reflect that table, while D and trimming were determined from the DNA. The sample has under 95,000 clones, 80% to 90% seen once. The sequenced sample was peripheral blood. The chain combines TRBV5-1 with TRBJ1-1; D remains unclear. The sequence derives from a woman aged 80 or over with acute or convalescent COVID-19. CDR3 sequence (DNA): TGCGCCAGCAGACGGTCCCTTGGCACTGAAGCTTTCTTT. Its translation is CASRRSLGTEAFF.